In this sample, the clone carrying this T cell receptor (beta chain) turned up a few times. These data are taken from a study of blood T cell repertoires in COVID-19. Trimming removed 5 bases at V and 6 bases at J, with 11 bases between. CDR1 is SNHLY and CDR2 is FYNNEI in the germline V gene. The CDR3 is made up of 13 amino acids. Assay used: immunoSEQ multiplex PCR; TCRdb lists only in-frame clones, some missing. The sample carries some 290,000 clones, roughly 90% recorded once. This receptor was taken from a woman between 35 and 50 years old with acute COVID-19. Sample: PBMCs or T cells enriched from blood (not recorded which). The chain couples TRBV2 to TRBJ1-5; D unresolved. As DNA, the CDR3 is TGTGCCAGCAGTTCAGGAATTGTTCAGCCCCAGCATTTT. This encodes CASSSGIVQPQHF.